The sequence of this T cell receptor (beta chain) was determined in a study of T-cell memory formation after mild COVID-19. Whole-study findings and limits: A balance of CD4 and CD8 characterized clones contracting day 15 to 85, whereas later expanders leaned CD4+. There were some responding clones in pre-infection memory, which suggested that cross-reactive memory had joined.

Trimming removed 0 bases from V and 4 bases from J; junction bases left unmatched: 1. The CDR3 is 15 amino acids. Germline values: CDR1 MGHRA, CDR2 YSYEKL. To note about this clonotype: The target antigen is unknown.

Each CDR3 protein gets one entry after TCRdb re-called the 5' RACE reads with MiXCR. The table includes about 270,000 distinct CDR3 sequences, approximately 18% detected once. This sequence joins TRBV4-1 and TRBJ2-5; 11 bases are shared with TRBD2. This receptor was obtained from a man between 18 and 29 years old who had mild COVID-19 (a few samples of this study predate the infection). Cell type and time point are not known. The sequenced material came from PBMCs or a T cell subset sorted from them (not recorded which). The DNA for the CDR3 is TGCGCCAGCAGCCAAGAGCTAGCGGGGGGAGAGACCCAGTACTTC. Its protein product is CASSQELAGGETQYF.